This T cell receptor (beta chain) appears in the sequencing data of a study of T cell changes during pregnancy in multiple sclerosis. Germline V gives CDR1 SGHRS, CDR2 YFSETQ. This CDR3 contains 15 residues. The J segment lost 6 bases and the V segment lost 0 bases, leaving 5 bases of the junction unmatched. TCRdb's table, derived via immunoSEQ multiplex PCR, lists solely in-frame clones and lacks some. The table lists 65,000 to 85,000 clones, 94% of them singletons. The input for sequencing was peripheral blood, taken in the second trimester of pregnancy. This receptor was obtained from a female donor in good health, enrolled as a control in a pregnancy study. J is TRBJ2-1 and V is TRBV5-1, with TRBD2 matching over 8 bases. This CDR3 is CASSLAGTRLNEQFF. CDR3 in DNA: TGCGCCAGCAGCTTGGCCGGGACTAGACTCAATGAGCAGTTCTTC. The variable domain in full, completed from reference TRBV5-1 and TRBJ2-1, reads KAGVTQTPRYLIKTRGQQVTLSCSPISGHRSVSWYQQTPGQGLQFLFEYFSETQRNKGNFPGRFSGRQFSNSRSEMNVSTLELGDSALYLCASSLAGTRLNEQFFGPGTRLTVL.